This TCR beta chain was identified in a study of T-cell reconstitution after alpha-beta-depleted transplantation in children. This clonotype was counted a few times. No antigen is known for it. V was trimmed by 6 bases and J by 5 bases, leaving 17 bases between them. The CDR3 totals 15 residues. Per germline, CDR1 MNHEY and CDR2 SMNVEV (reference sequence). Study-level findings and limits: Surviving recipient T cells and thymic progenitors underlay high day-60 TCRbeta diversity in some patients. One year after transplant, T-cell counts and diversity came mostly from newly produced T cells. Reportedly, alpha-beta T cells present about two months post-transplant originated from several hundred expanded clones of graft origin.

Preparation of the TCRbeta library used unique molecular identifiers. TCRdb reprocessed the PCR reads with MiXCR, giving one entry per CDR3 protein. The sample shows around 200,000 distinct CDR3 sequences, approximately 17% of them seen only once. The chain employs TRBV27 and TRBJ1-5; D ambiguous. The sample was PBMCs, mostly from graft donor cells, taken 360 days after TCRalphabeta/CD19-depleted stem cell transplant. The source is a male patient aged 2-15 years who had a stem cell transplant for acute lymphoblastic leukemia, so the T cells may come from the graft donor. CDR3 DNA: TGTGCCAGCAGCCCGGACGGAGACTGGGATCAGCCCCAGCATTTT. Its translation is CASSPDGDWDQPQHF.